These 30 T cell receptor beta chains were sequenced from one sample in a study of vaccination and CD4 T cells after COVID-19. Treatment in this sample: roughly ten-day PBMC culture with coronavirus spike peptide pools or control peptides (ViraFEST assay). Which antigens these TCRs recognize remains unknown. The Oncomine TCR Beta short-read assay was what sequenced the DNA obtained from cultured CD4+ T cells. One entry per CDR3 protein, called by TCRdb with MiXCR from the PCR reads. The table records about 9,600 distinct CDR3 sequences, roughly 26% of them present only once. Sample: CD4+ T cells from blood, cultured in vitro, taken after SARS-CoV-2 vaccination. The source of these receptors is a human donor who had recovered from COVID-19.

This clonotype was counted only a few times. The V gene is TRBV7-2, the J gene TRBJ2-3; perhaps TRBD1 as D (6 bases). Trimming took off 3 bases at V and 0 bases at J, with 10 bases between the two ends. The CDR3 sequence is 15 residues long. Per the germline V gene, CDR1 is SGHTA and CDR2 is FQGNSA. CDR3 nucleotide sequence: TGTGCCAGCAGCTTTGGGGGCCTGAGCACAGATACGCAGTATTTT. As protein: CASSFGGLSTDTQYF.

In nucleotides, the CDR3 is TGTGCCTGGAGGGCGCAGGGTGGAACCTACGAGCAGTACTTC. Translated: CAWRAQGGTYEQYF. The chain links TRBV30 to TRBJ2-7; possibly TRBD1 for D (5 bases). The CDR3 contains 14 residues. V lost 3 bases to trimming and J lost 2 bases, with 14 bases between them. The germline gives CDR1 GTSNPN, CDR2 SVGIG (reference sequence).

This clonotype is large within its sample. The chain recombines TRBV6-1 with TRBJ1-1, with D hard to call. The CDR3 is 12 amino acids. Trimming stripped 5 bases from V and 0 bases from J, with 4 bases between. From germline, CDR1 is MNHNS and CDR2 SASEGT. The CDR3 loop reads CASSTMNTEAFF. The CDR3 nucleotides are TGTGCCAGCAGTACAATGAACACTGAAGCTTTCTTT.

V is TRBV15 and J is TRBJ2-1, with a possible D match to TRBD2 (5 bases). This CDR3 is 13 amino acids long. V lost 1 base and J lost 5, with 6 bases in between. Per germline, CDR1 LNHNV and CDR2 YYDKDF (reference sequence). This chain's CDR3 is CATSRVRDNEQFF. The CDR3, as DNA: TGTGCCACCAGCAGAGTGAGGGACAATGAGCAGTTCTTC.

This clonotype was found a few times. V usage is TRBV5-4 and J usage is TRBJ2-5; 15 bases fit TRBD2. The CDR3 consists of 17 residues. The trim removed 4 bases at V and 5 bases at J, leaving 9 bases unmatched. Germline CDR1 SGHNT, CDR2 YYREEE (reference sequence). The CDR3 spells CASSLGTSGRRGETQYF. The CDR3 bases are TGTGCCAGCAGCCTAGGGACTAGCGGGAGGCGGGGGGAGACCCAGTACTTC. The full variable domain, in which reference TRBV5-4 and TRBJ2-5 provide the parts outside the CDR3, is ETGVTQSPTHLIKTRGQQVTLRCSSQSGHNTVSWYQQALGQGPQFIFQYYREEENGRGNFPPRFSGLQFPNYSSELNVNALELDDSALYLCASSLGTSGRRGETQYFGPGTRLLVL.

The chain links TRBV7-9 to TRBJ2-1; D is possibly TRBD1 or TRBD2 (5 bases each). The germline V gene has CDR1 SEHNR and CDR2 FQNEAQ (reference sequence). Trimming pared 1 base from V and 7 bases from J, leaving 11 bases between. This CDR3 spans 14 amino acids. CDR3 sequence: CASSLVGVGNEQFF. The CDR3 nucleotides read TGTGCCAGCAGCTTAGTGGGGGTCGGTAATGAGCAGTTCTTC.

V is TRBV19 and J is TRBJ2-7, with D perhaps TRBD1 (6 bases). Germline CDR1 reads LNHDA; CDR2 reads SQIVND (reference sequence). This CDR3 is built from 12 residues. V gave up 9 bases and J gave up 3 bases, with 12 bases separating them. This CDR3 is CASRQGNYEQYF. In DNA form, the CDR3 reads TGTGCCAGCCGCCAGGGGAACTACGAGCAGTACTTC.

This clonotype has only a few counts. V gene TRBV18 combines with J gene TRBJ2-3; no clear D gene. Germline V gene data show CDR1 as KGHSH and CDR2 as LQKENI. The germline V and J ends were trimmed by 4 bases and 2 bases, with 7 bases remaining between them. The CDR3 runs 13 residues. CDR3 DNA sequence: TGTGCCAGCTCACTTGTCCCCACAGATACGCAGTATTTT. Translating gives CASSLVPTDTQYF.

This clonotype was detected only a few times. This chain joins TRBV10-1 and TRBJ2-1; perhaps TRBD2 as D (6 bases). This CDR3 has 16 amino acids. Looked up from germline, CDR1 is WNHNN and CDR2 is SYGVQD (reference sequence). V was trimmed by 4 bases and J by 5 bases, leaving 18 bases between them. The CDR3 DNA is TGCGCCAGCAGTGCGCTCGAGGGAGGTGATGACAATGAGCAGTTCTTC. Amino acid sequence: CASSALEGGDDNEQFF.

This clonotype is classed as medium-sized. This chain uses TRBV19 with TRBJ1-2; D remains unclear. The CDR3 is made up of 11 amino acids. V was cut by 11 bases and J by 3 bases, with 10 bases left in between. CDR1 LNHDA and CDR2 SQIVND come from the germline V gene (reference sequence). CDR3 DNA sequence: TGTGCCGCAGGTGAGGACTATGGCTACACCTTC. Translating gives CAAGEDYGYTF.

This sequence joins TRBV7-9 and TRBJ2-7, with 7 bases that match TRBD1. The J segment lost 0 bases and the V segment lost 10 bases, leaving 12 bases of the junction unmatched. This CDR3 contains 15 residues. Germline V gives CDR1 SEHNR, CDR2 FQNEAQ (reference sequence). In DNA, the CDR3 is TGTGCCACAGGGGGTCTAAGGGGACCCTCCTACGAGCAGTACTTC. Its translation: CATGGLRGPSYEQYF.

This clonotype was picked up a small number of times. The chain uses TRBV29-1 and TRBJ2-7; perhaps TRBD2 as D (5 bases). In germline, CDR1 is SQVTM, CDR2 ANQGSEA. There are 12 residues in the CDR3. Trimming stripped 5 bases from V and 0 bases from J, with 8 bases between. The CDR3 DNA follows: TGCAGCGTTCGGGAAACCTCCTACGAGCAGTACTTC. This sequence encodes CSVRETSYEQYF.

This clonotype was picked up a small number of times. This sequence joins TRBV6-1 and TRBJ2-7; weak D call: TRBD2 (5 bases). Germline V lookup: CDR1 MNHNS, CDR2 SASEGT. Trimming stripped 7 bases from V and 3 bases from J, with 10 bases between. The CDR3 runs to 12 residues. The CDR3 reads CASTERYYEQYF. CDR3 DNA: TGTGCCAGCACCGAGCGGTACTACGAGCAGTACTTC.

This clonotype has just a few counts. V gene TRBV7-2 combines with J gene TRBJ1-5, with D unresolved. Trimming pared 2 bases from V and 1 base from J, leaving 9 bases between. The CDR3 sequence is 15 residues long. Per germline, CDR1 SGHTA and CDR2 FQGNSA. The CDR3 DNA is TGTGCCAGCAGCTTATCGCCCAGGAGCAATCAGCCCCAGCATTTT. It encodes CASSLSPRSNQPQHF.

This rearrangement joins TRBV30 to TRBJ2-1; tentatively, D is TRBD2 (5 bases). The germline gives CDR1 GTSNPN, CDR2 SVGIG (reference sequence). V was clipped by 3 bases and J by 2 bases, with 20 bases between them. The CDR3 covers 17 residues. CDR3 in amino acids: CAWRRGIGSQAYNEQFF. The CDR3 DNA follows: TGTGCCTGGAGACGGGGTATTGGTAGCCAAGCCTACAATGAGCAGTTCTTC.

This clonotype was counted once. V gene TRBV24-1 combines with J gene TRBJ2-1; 7 bases map to TRBD1. CDR3 length: 16 residues. From germline, CDR1 is KGHDR and CDR2 SFDVKD. The J segment lost 4 bases and the V segment lost 3 bases, leaving 8 bases of the junction unmatched. CDR3 protein: CATSDPGTDMYNEQFF. For the CDR3, the DNA is TGTGCCACCAGTGATCCGGGGACAGATATGTACAATGAGCAGTTCTTC.

The chain joins TRBV20-1 to TRBJ2-3; 11 positions match TRBD1. Looked up from germline, CDR1 is DFQATT and CDR2 is SNEGSKA (reference sequence). Trimming cost V 5 bases and J 4 bases; bases outside gene matches: 8. This CDR3 comprises 15 residues. The CDR3, as DNA: TGCAGTGCTTCCCCGGGACAGGGGGTAGCAGATACGCAGTATTTT. It translates to CSASPGQGVADTQYF.

This clonotype appeared a single time. This could be a read error, since a much larger clone is one nucleotide away. The chain combines TRBV21-1 with TRBJ2-5. TRBV21-1 constitutes a pseudogene. The CDR3 is made up of 13 amino acids. This chain's CDR3 is CASSLWGKETRYF. For the CDR3, the DNA is TGTGCCAGCAGTTTGTGGGGTAAGGAGACCCGGTACTTC.

By frequency in the sample, this clonotype is medium-sized. The J gene is TRBJ1-5, the V gene TRBV6-1; 9 bases line up with TRBD1. The CDR3 extends over 15 amino acids. Germline V CDR1 and CDR2: MNHNS, SASEGT. V was pared by 10 bases and J by 4 bases, with 11 bases of the junction left unmatched. The CDR3 coding sequence is TGTGCCACCACCCGCGGGACAGGGCCTAATCAGCCCCAGCATTTT. This codes for CATTRGTGPNQPQHF.

This clonotype was seen a handful of times. V usage is TRBV20-1 and J usage is TRBJ2-1, with D unresolved. This CDR3 contains 10 residues. Trimming removed 1 base from V and 8 bases from J, with 3 bases in between. Germline assignment: CDR1 DFQATT and CDR2 SNEGSKA (reference sequence). The CDR3 DNA reads TGCAGTGCTAGAGGCCATGAGCAGTTCTTC. Amino acid sequence: CSARGHEQFF.

Remarks on this clonotype: Sequence at one end of the junction differs from germline and may be a read error. The chain combines TRBV27 with TRBJ1-2; possibly TRBD1 for D (5 bases). Per germline, CDR1 MNHEY and CDR2 SMNVEV (reference sequence). The CDR3 has 14 amino acids. Here the CDR3 DNA reads TGTGCCAGCCGGTCGGTAGGGGAGAACTATGGCTACGCCTTC. Its translation is CASRSVGENYGYAF.

This clonotype was seen a handful of times. CDR3 nucleotides: TGTGCCAGCAGCCGGGGGGGCAAGGGGTACTCCTACGAGCAGTACTTC. It is translated as CASSRGGKGYSYEQYF. The V and J genes are TRBV7-9 and TRBJ2-7; 8 bases match TRBD2. Germline CDR1 and CDR2: SEHNR and FQNEAQ (reference sequence). V shed 5 bases and J 0 bases; nucleotides not matched to a gene: 9. The CDR3 length is 16 residues.

The chain has TRBV20-1 and TRBJ2-5, with TRBD1 matching over 8 bases. The V segment lost 5 bases and the J segment 4 bases; nucleotides outside the gene matches: 3. CDR3 length: 12 amino acids. Germline CDR1 and CDR2: DFQATT and SNEGSKA (reference sequence). DNA of the CDR3: TGCAGTGCTCTCGGACAGGGAGAGACCCAGTACTTC. Its protein is CSALGQGETQYF.

This clonotype is medium-sized within its sample. This CDR3 reads CATSRQDGSSGNTIYF. The CDR3 region has the DNA TGTGCCACCAGCAGACAGGACGGCAGCTCTGGAAACACCATATATTTT. The gene calls are TRBV15 and TRBJ1-3; no definite D call. From germline, CDR1 is LNHNV and CDR2 YYDKDF (reference sequence). The CDR3 has 16 amino acids. V was pared by 2 bases and J by 0 bases, with 11 bases between.

The chain joins TRBV4-3 to TRBJ1-1, with D possibly matching TRBD1 (5 bases). CDR1 and CDR2 from the germline V gene are LGHNA and YSLEER. The ends were cut back, 0 bases at V and 5 bases at J, with 16 bases in the middle. This CDR3 spans 16 amino acids. The CDR3 DNA sequence: TGCGCCAGCAGCCAAGATAATATCCGGCGGGGGACTGAAGCTTTCTTT. Amino acids: CASSQDNIRRGTEAFF.

This clonotype is medium-sized within its sample. V usage is TRBV15 and J usage is TRBJ2-3, with D possibly being TRBD2 (6 bases). The V gene's germline CDR1 is LNHNV and CDR2 YYDKDF (reference sequence). The CDR3 covers 18 residues. Trimming took 2 bases from V and 0 from J, leaving 18 bases between them. CDR3 protein: CATSRTPGLAASTDTQYF. CDR3 bases: TGTGCCACCAGCAGAACACCCGGATTAGCGGCTAGCACAGATACGCAGTATTTT.

This clonotype was seen a few times. The genes are TRBV28 and TRBJ1-1; 10 nucleotides agree with TRBD1. The trim removed 5 bases at V and 6 bases at J, leaving 6 bases unmatched. Germline lookup yields CDR1 MDHEN and CDR2 SYDVKM. CDR3 length: 14 amino acids. The CDR3 spells CASSEDRGGAEAFF. The CDR3 DNA reads TGTGCCAGCAGTGAGGACAGGGGGGGGGCTGAAGCTTTCTTT.

Relative to its sample, this clonotype is medium-sized. The chain employs TRBV15 and TRBJ2-5, with D possibly TRBD1 on 5 matching bases. Germline-derived CDR1 and CDR2 are LNHNV and YYDKDF (reference sequence). The length of the CDR3 is 13 residues. Trimming stripped 3 bases from V and 4 bases from J, with 9 bases between. The CDR3 DNA sequence: TGTGCCACCAGCAGGGCAGGGCGAGAGACCCAGTACTTC. Translation gives CATSRAGRETQYF.

Only a few counts were recorded for this clonotype. The chain is built from TRBV20-1 and TRBJ2-3, with D perhaps being TRBD1 or TRBD2 (5 bases each). Germline V gene sequence: CDR1 DFQATT, CDR2 SNEGSKA (reference sequence). Trimming removed 6 bases from V and 2 bases from J, with 15 bases in between. The CDR3 runs 14 residues. Here the CDR3 reads CSALRDPHTDTQYF. CDR3 nucleotide sequence: TGCAGTGCGCTCCGGGACCCGCACACAGATACGCAGTATTTT.

Judged by abundance, this clonotype is medium-sized. The rearrangement joins TRBV5-6 to TRBJ1-1; 10 bases are shared with TRBD1. Germline trimming cut 4 bases from V and 1 base from J; bases unmatched to any gene: 4. Per germline, CDR1 SGHDT and CDR2 YYEEEE. The length of the CDR3 is 15 residues. The CDR3 coding sequence is TGTGCCAGCAGCCGGACAGGGGGAGCGAACACTGAAGCTTTCTTT. Protein product: CASSRTGGANTEAFF.